This T cell receptor beta chain appears in the sequencing data of a study of beta chain features in type 1 diabetes. Findings and limits, study-wide: Possibly, sequencing cDNA over-represented cells that had high TCR expression levels. Type 1 diabetes patients showed a moderate but significant shortening of TCRB CDR3s in all four CD4+ subsets. Insertions at VDJ junctions were less frequent in type 1 diabetes patients. These patients also deleted more nucleotides at the same junctions.

J gave up 4 bases and V 7 bases, and 9 bases lay outside the gene matches. Germline V gene sequence: CDR1 SEHNR, CDR2 FQNEAQ (reference sequence). CDR3 length equals 14 residues. By way of CD45RO/CCR7/CD25/CD127/CD95/CD27, the CD4+ regulatory, stem cell-like memory, central memory and naive cells were sorted. In regard to this clone: Its antigen is unidentified.

Since all of the isolated RNA was reverse transcribed, expressed TCRB transcripts were what got sequenced. The method was immunoSEQ multiplex PCR; TCRdb's version includes in-frame clones alone and lacks a portion of them. The data contain approximately 300,000 clones, 9.5% to 12% of them seen just once; the ten biggest clones take up 0.015%. The V gene is TRBV7-9, the J gene TRBJ1-1, with 7 bases that match TRBD1. The sequence was obtained from a woman aged 30 to 39 in good health. The specimen sequenced was naive CD4+ T cells from blood. CDR3 bases: TGTGCCAGCATAAAGAGCCAGGGGGGCACTGAAGCTTTCTTT. Protein product: CASIKSQGGTEAFF.